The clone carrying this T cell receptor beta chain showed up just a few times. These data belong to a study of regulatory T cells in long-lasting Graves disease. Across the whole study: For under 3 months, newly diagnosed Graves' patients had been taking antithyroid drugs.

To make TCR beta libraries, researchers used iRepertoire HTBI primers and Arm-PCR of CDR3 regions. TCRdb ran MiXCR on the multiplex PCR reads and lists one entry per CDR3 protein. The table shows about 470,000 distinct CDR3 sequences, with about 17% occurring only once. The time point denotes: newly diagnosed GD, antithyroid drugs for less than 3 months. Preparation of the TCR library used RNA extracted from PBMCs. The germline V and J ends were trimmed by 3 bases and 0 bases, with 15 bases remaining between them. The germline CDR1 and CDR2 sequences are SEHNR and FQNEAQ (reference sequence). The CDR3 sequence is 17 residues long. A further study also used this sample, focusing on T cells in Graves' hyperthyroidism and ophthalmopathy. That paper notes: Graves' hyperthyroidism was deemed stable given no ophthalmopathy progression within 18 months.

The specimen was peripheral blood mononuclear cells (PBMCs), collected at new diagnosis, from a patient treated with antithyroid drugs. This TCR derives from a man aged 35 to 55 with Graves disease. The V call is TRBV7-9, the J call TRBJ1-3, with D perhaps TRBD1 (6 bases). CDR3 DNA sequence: TGTGCCAGCAGCTTGGGGGGGGCCCCGAGCTCTGGAAACACCATATATTTT. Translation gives CASSLGGAPSSGNTIYF.